This T cell receptor (beta chain) is from a study of T cells in Graves' hyperthyroidism and ophthalmopathy. There are many counts of this clonotype. There were TCR beta CDR3 regions amplified from RNA transcripts. The primer set for the first-round RT-PCR of the TCR CDR3 was HTBI. TCRdb recomputed calls from the multiplex PCR reads with MiXCR, one row per CDR3 protein. The sample has over 500,000 distinct CDR3 sequences, 14% seen once. The sequenced sample consisted of blood. This TCR was sampled from a woman aged 40 to 50 with Graves' hyperthyroidism.

The CDR3 spells CASSPIRLYNEQFF. For the CDR3, the DNA is TGTGCCAGCTCACCGATACGGCTCTACAATGAGCAGTTCTTC. The chain joins TRBV18 to TRBJ2-1, with D uncertain. V lost 3 bases and J lost 3, with 9 bases in between. CDR3 length equals 14 residues. Germline values: CDR1 KGHSH, CDR2 LQKENI.